This record looks at one T cell receptor (beta chain) sequence and its context. Germline V CDR1 and CDR2: MDHEN, SYDVKM. Trimming left V 6 bases short and J 8 bases short, with 10 bases between. The CDR3 is 12 residues long. Authors' processing steps: Nucleated cell number was recorded as an estimate derived from reference gene primer amplification. Produced via immunoSEQ multiplex PCR; TCRdb's table is partial and in-frame only. V, J and clone size are taken as reported in that table, and D and trimming were inferred from the DNA itself. The sample lists 300,000 to 450,000 clones; around 84% were seen once. The data were obtained in a study of blood T cell repertoires in COVID-19. Study overall: The United States, Italy and Spain provided the acute and convalescent COVID-19 samples. Nucleic acid was either cDNA or gDNA, and it came from T cells, B-cell-depleted T cells, or PBMCs.

The clonotype comes from a human donor with acute or convalescent COVID-19. The donor label of this sample is uncertain. The specimen was peripheral blood. The rearrangement links TRBV28 to TRBJ1-4; D gene uncertain. CDR3 loop: CASRSPGEKLFF. For the CDR3, the DNA is TGTGCCAGCAGGAGCCCGGGGGAAAAACTGTTTTTT. Full variable domain (missing parts from reference TRBV28 and TRBJ1-4): DVKVTQSSRYLVKRTGEKVFLECVQDMDHENMFWYRQDPGLGLRLIYFSYDVKMKEKGDIPEGYSVSREKKERFSLILESASTNQTSMYLCASRSPGEKLFFGSGTQLSVL.